This T cell receptor (beta chain) was captured by sequencing in a study of Ad26.COV2.S vaccination and SARS-CoV-2 variants. The treatment was: 15 to 20 received Ad26.COV2.S at low or high dose, single or two shots; about 5 received placebo; per-sample allocation not given. Samples came from day 63 after the first vaccine or placebo injection. Measured with immunoSEQ multiplex PCR; TCRdb has only the in-frame clones, and not every one. The sample holds 440,000 or so clones, about 90% seen once. Unmatched junction bases numbered 26, after V lost 5 bases and J lost 4 bases. Germline CDR1 SQVTM, CDR2 ANQGSEA. This CDR3 has 20 residues.

This rearrangement joins TRBV29-1 to TRBJ1-5; 7 positions match TRBD1. This receptor was identified in a person aged 18 to 65 who received the Ad26.COV2.S COVID-19 vaccine or a placebo. The sequenced sample was peripheral blood, obtained in a trial of Ad26.COV2.S vaccine versus placebo. The CDR3 reads CSVPGRPVDLRQGLNQPQHF. CDR3 DNA: TGCAGCGTTCCCGGCCGTCCAGTGGACCTCCGACAGGGACTGAATCAGCCCCAGCATTTT.